Reported below is one TCR beta chain. Per germline, CDR1 SGHTA and CDR2 FQGNSA. The ends lost 5 bases at V and 7 bases at J; junction bases unmatched: 7. The CDR3 totals 15 residues. Method: immunoSEQ multiplex PCR; TCRdb's copy keeps in-frame clones and lacks some. The data hold approximately 53,000 clones, with 85% to 95% observed a single time. The data stem from a study of T cell changes during pregnancy in multiple sclerosis. The specimen was CD4+ T cells from peripheral blood mononuclear cells, collected in the third trimester of pregnancy. The V call is TRBV7-2, the J call TRBJ2-7; 14 bases align to TRBD2. The sequence was collected from a female donor with multiple sclerosis, enrolled in a pregnancy study. This CDR3 is CASSLGLAGGLEQYF. The CDR3 bases are TGTGCCAGCAGCCTAGGACTAGCGGGGGGCTTAGAGCAGTACTTC.